This TCR beta chain was observed in a study of read filtering for tumor transcriptome and immune sequencing. Study at large: Transcriptome libraries were built from DNase-treated RNA.

The library was built from 400 ng RNA with molecular barcoded adaptors for alpha/delta and beta/gamma chains. One entry per CDR3 protein results from TCRdb running MiXCR on the reads. The data contain under 50,000 distinct CDR3 sequences, roughly 15% of them singletons. Germline V gives CDR1 DFQATT, CDR2 SNEGSKA (reference sequence). The CDR3 is 12 residues long. With V trimmed by 6 bases and J by 2 bases, 2 bases remained unmatched. Whole-study findings and limits: Sorted CD138-negative bone marrow cells were not purified T cells.

This clonotype showed up many times. Its target is not known. J is TRBJ2-5 and V is TRBV20-1, with TRBD1 matching over 8 bases. Sequencing was performed on a population of CD138-negative cells sorted from bone marrow. The TCR was taken from a donor at least 40 years old with multiple myeloma. The CDR3 reads CSARTGQETQYF. The CDR3 nucleotides read TGCAGTGCGAGGACAGGGCAAGAGACCCAGTACTTC.